Listed here is a single TCR beta chain. Its antigen is not identified. Germline values: CDR1 SGDLS, CDR2 YYNGEE. The CDR3 totals 17 residues. V was pared by 0 bases and J by 2 bases, with 15 bases between. The data were taken from a study of a mutant IDH1 vaccine in newly diagnosed glioma. Points from the study as a whole: Among patients, roughly 94% showed immune responses induced by the vaccine.

Clones were read by immunoSEQ multiplex PCR, and TCRdb kept only the in-frame ones, dropping some. Of about 42,000 clones listed, 65% to 90% are singletons. The sample's time point: week 35, safety follow-up. A 20-mer mutant IDH1 peptide at 300 ug was injected subcutaneously with topical imiquimod. This TCR came from a woman aged 50 to 60 with glioma. V and J are TRBV9 and TRBJ1-3; D ambiguous. The sample was PBMCs, taken from a glioma patient whose treatment included an IDH1 peptide vaccine. The CDR3 region is CASSVAVIQNTGNTIYF. In nucleotides, the CDR3 is TGTGCCAGCAGCGTAGCCGTCATCCAGAATACTGGAAACACCATATATTTT. Combining the CDR3 with reference TRBV9 and TRBJ1-3 gives the whole variable domain DSGVTQTPKHLITATGQRVTLRCSPRSGDLSVYWYQQSLDQGLQFLIQYYNGEERAKGNILERFSAQQFPDLHSELNLSSLELGDSALYFCASSVAVIQNTGNTIYFGEGSWLTVV.